Listed below are T cell receptor beta chains from one sample, sequenced in a study of cytomegalovirus exposure and HLA in healthy donors. Generated by immunoSEQ multiplex PCR, the TCRdb table keeps only in-frame clones and is missing some. The data contain some 180,000 clones, roughly 87% of them singletons. The sequenced material came from PBMCs. These receptors all come from a man aged 40-55 years in good health and CMV-seronegative. Both conserved end residues are part of each CDR3. The order of the fields is J gene, clone size, D gene, V gene, CDR3 DNA, CDR3 protein. D genes are given only for firm matches. The size of a clone is reported for some rows only, either as once, few or many, or as a class for expanded clones.

>TRBJ2-3|.|TRBD2|TRBV5-6
TGTGCCAGCACCCTCTGGGCAGTGGCGGGAGCTCCAGATACGCAGTATTTT
CASTLWAVAGAPDTQYF
>TRBJ2-5|.|TRBD2|TRBV7-2
TGTGCCAGCAGCTCGGGGGTGACTAGCGGGGTAGAGACCCAGTACTTC
CASSSGVTSGVETQYF
>TRBJ2-1|.|.|TRBV7-3
TGTGCCAGCAGCTTTTCAAGCGACCCCAATGAGCAGTTCTTC
CASSFSSDPNEQFF
>TRBJ1-2|.|TRBD1|TRBV19
TGTGCCAGTAGCCGGGACAGGTCGTACTATGGCTACACCTTC
CASSRDRSYYGYTF
>TRBJ1-2|.|.|TRBV4-1
TGCGCCAGCAGCCAAGATCCGGGAAATCGGGGCTACACCTTC
CASSQDPGNRGYTF
>TRBJ2-3|few|.|TRBV29-1
TGCAGCGTTACACTAGGGACAGATACGCAGTATTTT
CSVTLGTDTQYF
>TRBJ2-3|.|TRBD1|TRBV13
TGTGCCAGCAGCGTTGGACAGGGGGGTACAGATACGCAGTATTTT
CASSVGQGGTDTQYF
>TRBJ2-5|once|TRBD1|TRBV28
TGTGCCAGCAGTCTGGCCGGACAGGGGGGTCGGCCAGAGACCCAGTACTTC
CASSLAGQGGRPETQYF
>TRBJ1-4|.|.|TRBV5-8
TGTGCCAGCAGCCCGGGGGGGCACCGGGACAAGAGTGAAAAACTGTTTTTT
CASSPGGHRDKSEKLFF
>TRBJ2-7|.|.|TRBV5-1
TGCGCCAGCACAATTAATACAGGGTCCCCGTACGAGCAGTACTTC
CASTINTGSPYEQYF
>TRBJ1-1|once|.|TRBV6-5
TGTGCCAGCAGTTACGGCAGGGAGGTTGCTTTCGCTTTCTTT
CASSYGREVAFAFF
>TRBJ2-3|once|TRBD2|TRBV5-1
TGCGCCAGCAGCTGGACTAGCCCCATAGATACGCAGTATTTT
CASSWTSPIDTQYF
>TRBJ1-2|.|.|TRBV7-9
TGTGCCAGCAGCTTAGCAAGGGAGGCCACAGCGGGCTACACCTTC
CASSLAREATAGYTF
>TRBJ1-6|.|TRBD1|TRBV10-3
TGTGCCATCGCGGGACAGTCAAATTCACCCCTCCACTTT
CAIAGQSNSPLHF
>TRBJ2-5|.|.|TRBV28
TGTGCCAGCAGTTTAATGGGGGGAATTGAGGAGACCCAGTACTTC
CASSLMGGIEETQYF
>TRBJ2-5|.|TRBD2|TRBV5-5
TGTGCCAGCAGCCCGGGTGCGACTAGCGGACAAGAGACCCAGTACTTC
CASSPGATSGQETQYF
>TRBJ2-7|.|.|TRBV27
TGTGCCAGCAGGGACAGCTCCTACGAGCAGTACTTC
CASRDSSYEQYF
>TRBJ2-2|once|.|TRBV11-1
TGTGCCAGCAGCCCTCAGGGGAGAACCGGGGAGCTGTTTTTT
CASSPQGRTGELFF
>TRBJ2-7|.|.|TRBV6-5
TGTGCCAGCAGTTCCCGGACAGTCTCCTACGAGCAGTACTTC
CASSSRTVSYEQYF
>TRBJ2-7|.|.|TRBV19
TGTGCCAGTAGGGACAGCAGCTCCTACGAGCAGTACTTC
CASRDSSSYEQYF
>TRBJ2-1|.|.|TRBV5-8
TGTGCCAGCAGCTTCCGATCCCGGAATGAGCAGTTCTTC
CASSFRSRNEQFF
>TRBJ2-1|few|TRBD2|TRBV28
TGTGCCACCAACCAATTTGGACTAGCGGGGGCCTTAAATGAGCAGTTCTTC
CATNQFGLAGALNEQFF